The next 7 T cell receptor beta chains were all read from a single sample in a study of blood T cell repertoires in COVID-19. Measured with immunoSEQ multiplex PCR; TCRdb has only the in-frame clones, and not every one. The top ten hold 0.83% of the sample, which has over 100,000 clones, 75% to 90% seen once. Input material: peripheral blood. The receptors come from a woman aged 70-85 years with acute or convalescent COVID-19.

The genes are TRBV6-5 and TRBJ1-1; TRBD1 might be the D (6 bases). Germline-derived CDR1 and CDR2 are MNHEY and SVGAGI. The CDR3 length is 15 residues. Trimming cost V 1 base and J 1 base, with 10 bases left between them. CDR3 nucleotide sequence: TGTGCCAGCAGTTACTTTGGGGGCGGGAACACTGAAGCTTTCTTT. Translating it yields CASSYFGGGNTEAFF.

V and J are TRBV18 and TRBJ2-1, with a weak D call TRBD1 (7 bases). The germline gives CDR1 KGHSH, CDR2 LQKENI. The CDR3 extends over 13 amino acids. Trimming left V 4 bases short and J 6 bases short, with 10 bases between. The CDR3 spells CASSRQGGNEQFF. CDR3 bases: TGTGCCAGCTCACGGCAGGGGGGCAATGAGCAGTTCTTC.

The J gene is TRBJ2-2, the V gene TRBV4-1, with 9 positions matching TRBD2. Trimming took 1 base from V and 7 from J; bases not matched to a gene: 10. This CDR3 comprises 17 residues. The V gene's germline CDR1 is MGHRA and CDR2 YSYEKL. The CDR3 here is CASSQGPGLAFGGELFF. The CDR3 region has the DNA TGCGCCAGCAGCCAAGGACCGGGACTAGCTTTCGGCGGGGAGCTGTTTTTT.

CDR3 loop: CASSQVTVYNSPLHF. The CDR3 DNA reads TGCGCCAGCAGCCAAGTGACAGTCTATAATTCACCCCTCCACTTT. The rearrangement joins TRBV4-1 to TRBJ1-6, with a possible D match to TRBD1 (5 bases). The V gene lost 1 base and the J gene lost 3 bases, with 7 bases spanning the gap. This CDR3 has 15 amino acids. The V gene's germline CDR1 is MGHRA and CDR2 YSYEKL.

This sequence joins TRBV7-9 and TRBJ2-4; D may be TRBD1 (6 bases). The V end was cut by 1 base, the J end by 7 bases, with 11 bases between. Per germline, CDR1 SEHNR and CDR2 FQNEAQ (reference sequence). This CDR3 region has 14 residues. CDR3 sequence: CASSLGQVVNIQYF. Here the CDR3 DNA reads TGTGCCAGCAGCTTAGGACAGGTTGTGAACATTCAGTACTTC.

Only a few counts were recorded for this clone. The V gene is TRBV30, the J gene TRBJ1-2, with no clear D. Trimming took off 1 base at V and 3 bases at J, with 9 bases between the two ends. CDR1 and CDR2 (germline): GTSNPN, SVGIG (reference sequence). The CDR3 consists of 13 residues. The CDR3 protein is CAWSAERDYGYTF. CDR3 coding DNA: TGTGCCTGGAGTGCCGAGAGGGACTATGGCTACACCTTC. The whole variable domain, filled in from reference TRBV30 and TRBJ1-2, reads SQTIHQWPATLVQPVGSPLSLECTVEGTSNPNLYWYRQAAGRGLQLLFYSVGIGQISSEVPQNLSASRPQDRQFILSSKKLLLSDSGFYLCAWSAERDYGYTFGSGTRLTVV.

The V and J genes are TRBV29-1 and TRBJ2-3; weak D call: TRBD2 (6 bases). The CDR3 runs 13 residues. Germline-derived CDR1 and CDR2 are SQVTM and ANQGSEA. V was cut by 6 bases and J by 6 bases, with 16 bases left in between. CDR3 sequence: CSVLILASDTQYF. The CDR3 coding sequence is TGCAGCGTGCTGATACTAGCTTCGGATACGCAGTATTTT.